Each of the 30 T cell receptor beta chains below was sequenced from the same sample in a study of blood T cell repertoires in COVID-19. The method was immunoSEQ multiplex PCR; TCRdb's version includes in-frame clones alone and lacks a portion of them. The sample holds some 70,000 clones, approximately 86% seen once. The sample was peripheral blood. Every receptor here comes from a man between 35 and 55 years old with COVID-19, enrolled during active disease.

The CDR3 DNA sequence: TGCGCCAGCAGCTTGGGCTACACAGATACGCAGTATTTT. This gives the protein CASSLGYTDTQYF. The chain links TRBV5-1 to TRBJ2-3; D not certain. This CDR3 contains 13 residues. The V end was cut by 0 bases, the J end by 2 bases, with 4 bases between. Germline V lookup: CDR1 SGHRS, CDR2 YFSETQ.

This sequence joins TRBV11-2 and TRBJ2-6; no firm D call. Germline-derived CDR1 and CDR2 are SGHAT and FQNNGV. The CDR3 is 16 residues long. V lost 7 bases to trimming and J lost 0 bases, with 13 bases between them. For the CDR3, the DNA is TGTGCCAGCATACAGCTATCGAGCTCTGGGGCCAACGTCCTGACTTTC. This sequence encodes CASIQLSSSGANVLTF.

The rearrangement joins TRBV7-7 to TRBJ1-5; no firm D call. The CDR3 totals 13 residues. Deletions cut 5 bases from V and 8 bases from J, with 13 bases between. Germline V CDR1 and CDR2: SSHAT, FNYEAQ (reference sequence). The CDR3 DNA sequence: TGTGCCAGCAGCCGGTTAGTACGGGAGCCCCAGCATTTT. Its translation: CASSRLVREPQHF.

In DNA form, the CDR3 reads TGCAGCGTTGAAGAACCTAGGGGGACATGGGGGAACACTGAAGCTTTCTTT. This translates into CSVEEPRGTWGNTEAFF. The chain carries TRBV29-1 and TRBJ1-1, with a possible D match to TRBD1 (6 bases). In germline, CDR1 is SQVTM, CDR2 ANQGSEA. Trimming pared 0 bases from V and 1 base from J, leaving 18 bases between. CDR3 length: 17 residues.

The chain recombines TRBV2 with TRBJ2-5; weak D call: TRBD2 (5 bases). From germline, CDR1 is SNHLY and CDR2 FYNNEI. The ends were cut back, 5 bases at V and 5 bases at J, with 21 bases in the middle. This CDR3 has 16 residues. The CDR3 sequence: CASSTPGSSYGETQYF. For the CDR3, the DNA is TGTGCCAGCAGTACACCGGGATCTTCCTACGGGGAGACCCAGTACTTC.

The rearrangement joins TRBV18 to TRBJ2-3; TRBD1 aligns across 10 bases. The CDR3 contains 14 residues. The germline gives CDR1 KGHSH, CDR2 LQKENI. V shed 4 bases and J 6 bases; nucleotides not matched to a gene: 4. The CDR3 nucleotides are TGTGCCAGCTCACTCGGACAGGGGGTGGATACGCAGTATTTT. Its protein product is CASSLGQGVDTQYF. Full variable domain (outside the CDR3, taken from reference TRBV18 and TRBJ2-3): NAGVMQNPRHLVRRRGQEARLRCSPMKGHSHVYWYRQLPEEGLKFMVYLQKENIIDESGMPKERFSAEFPKEGPSILRIQQVVRGDSAAYFCASSLGQGVDTQYFGPGTRLTVL.

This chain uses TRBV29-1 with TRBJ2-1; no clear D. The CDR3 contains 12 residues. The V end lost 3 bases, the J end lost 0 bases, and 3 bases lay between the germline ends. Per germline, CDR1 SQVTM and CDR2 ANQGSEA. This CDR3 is CSVDSSYNEQFF. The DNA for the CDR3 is TGCAGCGTTGACAGCTCCTACAATGAGCAGTTCTTC.

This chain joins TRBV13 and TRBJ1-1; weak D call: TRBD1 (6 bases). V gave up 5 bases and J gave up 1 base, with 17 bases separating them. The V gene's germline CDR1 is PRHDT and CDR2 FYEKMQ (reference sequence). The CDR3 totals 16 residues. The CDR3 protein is CASSPAGALGNTEAFF. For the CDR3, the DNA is TGTGCCAGCAGCCCTGCGGGGGCCCTTGGGAACACTGAAGCTTTCTTT.

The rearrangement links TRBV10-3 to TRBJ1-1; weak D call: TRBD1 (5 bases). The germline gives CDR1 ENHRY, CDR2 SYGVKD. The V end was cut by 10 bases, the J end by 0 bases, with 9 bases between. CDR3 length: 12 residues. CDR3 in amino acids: CATAGLNTEAFF. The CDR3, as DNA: TGTGCCACTGCAGGGCTGAACACTGAAGCTTTCTTT.

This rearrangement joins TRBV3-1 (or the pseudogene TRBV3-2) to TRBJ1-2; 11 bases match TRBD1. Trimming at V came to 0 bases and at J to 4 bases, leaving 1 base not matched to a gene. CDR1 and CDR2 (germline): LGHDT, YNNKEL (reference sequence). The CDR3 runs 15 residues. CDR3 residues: CASSQEGTGGYGYTF. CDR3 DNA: TGTGCCAGCAGCCAAGAAGGGACAGGGGGCTATGGCTACACCTTC.

The CDR3 is CASSKGGQPACAGELFF. DNA of the CDR3: TGTGCCAGCAGCAAAGGGGGACAGCCTGCTTGCGCCGGGGAGCTGTTTTTT. The chain is built from TRBV21-1 and TRBJ2-2; the listed D gene, TRBD1, was not tested against the DNA. TRBV21-1 has pseudogene status. The CDR3 is 17 residues long.

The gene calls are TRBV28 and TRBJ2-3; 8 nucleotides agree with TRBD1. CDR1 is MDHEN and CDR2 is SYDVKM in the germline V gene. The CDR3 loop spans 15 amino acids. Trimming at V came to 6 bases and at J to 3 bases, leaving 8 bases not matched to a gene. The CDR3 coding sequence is TGTGCCAGCAGCACCGGGACAGGTCTAACAGATACGCAGTATTTT. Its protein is CASSTGTGLTDTQYF. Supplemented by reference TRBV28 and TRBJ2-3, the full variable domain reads DVKVTQSSRYLVKRTGEKVFLECVQDMDHENMFWYRQDPGLGLRLIYFSYDVKMKEKGDIPEGYSVSREKKERFSLILESASTNQTSMYLCASSTGTGLTDTQYFGPGTRLTVL.

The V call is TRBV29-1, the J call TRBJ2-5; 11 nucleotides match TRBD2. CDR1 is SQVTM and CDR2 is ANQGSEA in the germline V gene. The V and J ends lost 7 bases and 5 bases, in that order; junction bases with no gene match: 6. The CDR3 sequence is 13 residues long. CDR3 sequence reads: CSGSTSGEETQYF. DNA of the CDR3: TGCAGCGGATCGACTAGCGGGGAGGAGACCCAGTACTTC. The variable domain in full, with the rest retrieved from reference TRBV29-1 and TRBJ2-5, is SAVISQKPSRDICQRGTSLTIQCQVDSQVTMMFWYRQQPGQSLTLIATANQGSEATYESGFVIDKFPISRPNLTFSTLTVSNMSPEDSSIYLCSGSTSGEETQYFGPGTRLLVL.

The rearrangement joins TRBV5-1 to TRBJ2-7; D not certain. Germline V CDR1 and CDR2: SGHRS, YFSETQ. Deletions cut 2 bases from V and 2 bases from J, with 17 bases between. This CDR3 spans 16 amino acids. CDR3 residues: CASSLRGSPIAYEQYF. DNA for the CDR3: TGCGCCAGCAGCTTAAGAGGTAGCCCTATCGCCTACGAGCAGTACTTC.

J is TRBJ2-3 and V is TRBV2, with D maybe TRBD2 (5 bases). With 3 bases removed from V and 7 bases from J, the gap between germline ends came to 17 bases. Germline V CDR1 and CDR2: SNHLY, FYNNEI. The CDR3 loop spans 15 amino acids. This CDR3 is CASSEDFGWENTQYF. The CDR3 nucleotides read TGTGCCAGCAGTGAGGACTTTGGGTGGGAAAATACGCAGTATTTT.

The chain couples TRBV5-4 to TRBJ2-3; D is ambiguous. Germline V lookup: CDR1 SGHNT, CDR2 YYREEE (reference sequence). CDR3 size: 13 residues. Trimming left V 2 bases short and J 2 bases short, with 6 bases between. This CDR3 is CASSLQITDTQYF. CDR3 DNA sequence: TGTGCCAGCAGCTTACAGATCACAGATACGCAGTATTTT.

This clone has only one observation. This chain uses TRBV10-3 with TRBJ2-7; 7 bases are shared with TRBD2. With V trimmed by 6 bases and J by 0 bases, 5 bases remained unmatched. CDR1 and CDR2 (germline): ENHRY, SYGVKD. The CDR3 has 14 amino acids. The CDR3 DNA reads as TGTGCCATCAGGCCTGCTAGCGGCTCCTACGAGCAGTACTTC. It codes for CAIRPASGSYEQYF.

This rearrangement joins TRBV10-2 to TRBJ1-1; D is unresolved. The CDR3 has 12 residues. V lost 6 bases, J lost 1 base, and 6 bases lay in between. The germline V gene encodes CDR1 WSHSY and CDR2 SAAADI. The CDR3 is CASRATNTEAFF. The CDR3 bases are TGCGCCAGCAGGGCAACGAACACTGAAGCTTTCTTT.

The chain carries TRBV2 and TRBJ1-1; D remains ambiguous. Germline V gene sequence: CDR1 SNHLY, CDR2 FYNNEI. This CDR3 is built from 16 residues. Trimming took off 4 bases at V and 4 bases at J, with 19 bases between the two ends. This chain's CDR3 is CASSARNGTPFTEAFF. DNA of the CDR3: TGTGCCAGCAGTGCCAGGAATGGCACCCCGTTCACTGAAGCTTTCTTT.

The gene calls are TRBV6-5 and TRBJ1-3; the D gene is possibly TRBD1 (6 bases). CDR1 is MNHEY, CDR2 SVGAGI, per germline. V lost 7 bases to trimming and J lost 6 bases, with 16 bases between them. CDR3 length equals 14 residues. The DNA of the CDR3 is TGTGCCAGCAACATGGGACAATGGGAAAACACCATATATTTT. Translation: CASNMGQWENTIYF.

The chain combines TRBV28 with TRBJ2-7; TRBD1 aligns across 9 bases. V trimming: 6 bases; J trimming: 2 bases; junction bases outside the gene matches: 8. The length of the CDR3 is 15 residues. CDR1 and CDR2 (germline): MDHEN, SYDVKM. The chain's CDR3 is CASSLPGTGPYEQYF. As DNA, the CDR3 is TGTGCCAGCAGCCTCCCCGGGACAGGGCCCTACGAGCAGTACTTC. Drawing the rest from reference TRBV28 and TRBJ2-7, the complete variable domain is DVKVTQSSRYLVKRTGEKVFLECVQDMDHENMFWYRQDPGLGLRLIYFSYDVKMKEKGDIPEGYSVSREKKERFSLILESASTNQTSMYLCASSLPGTGPYEQYFGPGTRLTVT.

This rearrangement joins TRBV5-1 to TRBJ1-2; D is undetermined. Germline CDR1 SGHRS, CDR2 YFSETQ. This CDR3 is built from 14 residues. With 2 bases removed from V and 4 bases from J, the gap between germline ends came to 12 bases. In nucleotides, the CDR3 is TGCGCCAGCAGCTTAGACGCTGAGGGCTATGGCTACACCTTC. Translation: CASSLDAEGYGYTF.

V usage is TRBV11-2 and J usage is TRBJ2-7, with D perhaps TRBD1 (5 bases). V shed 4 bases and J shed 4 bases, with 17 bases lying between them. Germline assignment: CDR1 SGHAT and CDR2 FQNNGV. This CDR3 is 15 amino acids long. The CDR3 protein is CASSSGAGAGYEQYF. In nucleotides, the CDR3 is TGTGCCAGCAGCTCAGGCGCAGGTGCAGGGTACGAGCAGTACTTC.

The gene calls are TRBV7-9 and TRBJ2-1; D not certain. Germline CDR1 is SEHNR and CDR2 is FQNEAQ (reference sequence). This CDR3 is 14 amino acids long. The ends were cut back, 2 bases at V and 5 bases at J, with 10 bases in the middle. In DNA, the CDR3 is TGTGCCAGCAGCTTACGAAGAGAGGACAATGAGCAGTTCTTC. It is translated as CASSLRREDNEQFF.

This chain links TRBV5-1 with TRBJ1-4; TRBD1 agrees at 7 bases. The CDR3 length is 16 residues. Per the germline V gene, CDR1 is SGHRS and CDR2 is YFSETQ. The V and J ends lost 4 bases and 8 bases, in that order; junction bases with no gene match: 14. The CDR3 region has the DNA TGCGCCAGCAGCATACCCCAGGGGGGCGCCGAGGAAAAACTGTTTTTT. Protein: CASSIPQGGAEEKLFF.

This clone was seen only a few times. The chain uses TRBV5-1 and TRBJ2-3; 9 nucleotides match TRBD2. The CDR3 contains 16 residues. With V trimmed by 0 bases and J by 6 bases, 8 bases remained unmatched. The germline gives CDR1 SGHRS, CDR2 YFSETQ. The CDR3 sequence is CASSLAGRGGPDTQYF. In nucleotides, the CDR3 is TGCGCCAGCAGCTTGGCGGGGCGGGGGGGCCCCGATACGCAGTATTTT.

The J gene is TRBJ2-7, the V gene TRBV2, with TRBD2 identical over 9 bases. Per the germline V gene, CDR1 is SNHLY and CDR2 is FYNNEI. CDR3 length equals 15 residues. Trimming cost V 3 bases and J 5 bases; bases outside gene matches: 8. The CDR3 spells CASSDGTSRLDEQYF. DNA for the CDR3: TGTGCCAGCAGTGACGGGACTAGCCGGCTCGACGAGCAGTACTTC.

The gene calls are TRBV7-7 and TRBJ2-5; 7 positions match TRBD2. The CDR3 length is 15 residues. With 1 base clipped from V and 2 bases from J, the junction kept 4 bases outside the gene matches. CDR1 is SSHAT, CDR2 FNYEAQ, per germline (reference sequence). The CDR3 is CASSLGGGDQETQYF. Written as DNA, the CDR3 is TGTGCCAGCAGCTTAGGTGGGGGGGATCAAGAGACCCAGTACTTC.

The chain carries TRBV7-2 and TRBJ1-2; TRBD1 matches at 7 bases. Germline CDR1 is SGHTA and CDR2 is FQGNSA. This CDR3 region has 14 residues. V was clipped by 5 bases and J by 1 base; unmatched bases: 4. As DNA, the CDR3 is TGTGCCAGCAGCGACAGGGCTATTAACTATGGCTACACCTTC. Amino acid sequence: CASSDRAINYGYTF.

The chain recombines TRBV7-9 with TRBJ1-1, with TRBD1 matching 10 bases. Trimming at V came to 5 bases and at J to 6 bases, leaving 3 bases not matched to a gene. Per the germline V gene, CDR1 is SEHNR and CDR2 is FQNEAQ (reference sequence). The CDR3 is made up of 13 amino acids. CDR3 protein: CASSAGTGAEAFF. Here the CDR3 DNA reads TGTGCCAGCAGCGCCGGGACAGGGGCTGAAGCTTTCTTT.